This is a list of T cell receptor beta chains from one sample in a study of T cell responses to AZD1222 COVID-19 vaccine. Only in-frame clones appear in the TCRdb table, and some are missing; sequencing was by immunoSEQ multiplex PCR. The sample records approximately 110,000 clones, approximately 92% being singletons. The starting material was peripheral blood, obtained 28 days after the second AZD1222 dose. The receptors originated from an adult who received the AZD1222 COVID-19 vaccine. CDR3s include the opening cysteine and the closing phenylalanine or tryptophan. The order of the fields is clone size, V gene, J gene, D gene, CDR3 protein, CDR3 DNA. The D gene is left open where the match is weak. Clone size is stated in some rows and not others, as once, few, many or a class when expanded.

.,TRBV28,TRBJ2-5,TRBD1,CASSFLGTGGETQYF,TGTGCCAGCAGTTTTCTCGGGACAGGAGGGGAGACCCAGTACTTC
.,TRBV6-6,TRBJ1-6,.,CASRRTRGSSYNSPLHF,TGTGCCAGCAGACGAACTAGGGGGAGCTCCTATAATTCACCCCTCCACTTT
.,TRBV5-6,TRBJ2-3,TRBD2,CASSLIAGGADTQYF,TGTGCCAGCAGCTTGATAGCGGGAGGGGCAGATACGCAGTATTTT
.,TRBV7-3,TRBJ1-1,.,CASSLTGGNTEAFF,TGTGCCAGCAGCTTAACAGGCGGGAACACTGAAGCTTTCTTT
.,TRBV9,TRBJ1-5,.,CASSVGGLDNQPQHF,TGTGCCAGCAGCGTAGGGGGACTAGACAATCAGCCCCAGCATTTT
once,TRBV19,TRBJ1-4,.,CASSISGRGANEKLFF,TGTGCCAGTAGTATAAGTGGCCGGGGGGCTAATGAAAAACTGTTTTTT
.,TRBV9,TRBJ1-4,.,CASSVSGEGEKLFF,TGTGCCAGCAGCGTATCCGGGGAGGGTGAAAAACTGTTTTTT
.,TRBV28,TRBJ1-2,TRBD1,CASRSDRVYGYTF,TGTGCCAGCAGGTCCGACAGGGTCTATGGCTACACCTTC
.,TRBV9,TRBJ1-1,TRBD1,CASIGQGNTEAFF,TGTGCCAGCATCGGACAGGGGAACACTGAAGCTTTCTTT
.,TRBV24-1,TRBJ2-3,TRBD1,CATSDTRTGSKDTQYF,TGTGCCACCAGTGATACCCGGACAGGGTCAAAAGATACGCAGTATTTT
.,TRBV7-8,TRBJ1-2,.,CASSLGGGNGYTF,TGTGCCAGCAGCTTAGGTGGGGGCAATGGCTACACCTTC
once,TRBV18,TRBJ2-4,.,CASSPARGNIQYF,TGTGCCAGCTCACCAGCCCGCGGGAACATTCAGTACTTC
.,TRBV15,TRBJ1-4,.,CATSKGINEKLFF,TGTGCCACCAGCAAAGGTATTAATGAAAAACTGTTTTTT
.,TRBV10-3,TRBJ2-5,TRBD2,CAIKTSGPQETQYF,TGTGCCATCAAGACTAGCGGTCCCCAAGAGACCCAGTACTTC
.,TRBV9,TRBJ2-6,TRBD1,CASRTGGTSGANVLTF,TGTGCCAGCCGAACAGGGGGGACCTCTGGGGCCAACGTCCTGACTTTC
.,TRBV7-9,TRBJ2-6,.,CASSLTVSGANVLTF,TGTGCCAGCAGCTTAACGGTGTCTGGGGCCAACGTCCTGACTTTC
once,TRBV9,TRBJ1-3,.,CASTLEETSGNTIYF,TGTGCCAGCACACTAGAAGAAACATCTGGAAACACCATATATTTT
.,TRBV5-5,TRBJ2-1,.,CASSPDLYNEQFF,TGTGCCAGCAGCCCAGACTTATACAATGAGCAGTTCTTC
once,TRBV18,TRBJ2-7,.,CASSQGYEQYF,TGTGCCAGCTCACAGGGATACGAGCAGTACTTC
.,TRBV7-3,TRBJ2-1,TRBD2,CAQPSGKTSSSYNEQFF,TGTGCCCAACCTAGCGGGAAGACCTCGAGCTCCTACAATGAGCAGTTCTTC
.,TRBV6-5,TRBJ2-2,.,CASSRLVGGGELFF,TGTGCCAGCAGCAGACTAGTGGGCGGCGGGGAGCTGTTTTTT
once,TRBV4-3,TRBJ2-7,.,CASSQGHYSYEQYF,TGCGCCAGCAGCCAAGGACACTACTCCTACGAGCAGTACTTC
once,TRBV10-3,TRBJ2-7,TRBD1,CAISESDRSSYEQYF,TGTGCCATCAGTGAGTCGGACAGGAGCTCCTACGAGCAGTACTTC
.,TRBV14,TRBJ2-7,TRBD2,CASRASGYEQYF,TGTGCCAGCAGGGCTAGCGGATACGAGCAGTACTTC
.,TRBV6-5,TRBJ1-2,.,CASRPGQNYGYTF,TGTGCCAGCAGACCCGGACAGAACTATGGCTACACCTTC
.,TRBV15,TRBJ2-7,TRBD2,CATSSGLAGVMRNEQYF,TGTGCCACCAGCAGCGGACTAGCGGGAGTTATGAGAAACGAGCAGTACTTC
.,TRBV19,TRBJ1-5,TRBD1,CASSIQGAISQPQHF,TGTGCCAGTAGTATCCAGGGGGCGATTAGTCAGCCCCAGCATTTT
.,TRBV29-1,TRBJ2-7,TRBD2,CSVETRGLAGSYEQYF,TGCAGCGTCGAGACCCGGGGGCTAGCGGGCAGCTACGAGCAGTACTTC
.,TRBV3-1/TRBV3-2,TRBJ2-6,.,CASSHEDWFRPSGTKRSGANVLTF,TGTGCCAGCAGCCATGAAGATTGGTTCCGCCCATCCGGGACAAAACGCTCTGGGGCCAACGTCCTGACTTTC
.,TRBV5-1,TRBJ2-7,TRBD2,CASSGGGLGVEQYF,TGCGCCAGCAGCGGTGGGGGACTAGGTGTCGAGCAGTACTTC
.,TRBV5-1,TRBJ1-1,.,CASSSGQNTEAFF,TGCGCCAGCAGCTCGGGCCAGAACACTGAAGCTTTCTTT
.,TRBV6-1,TRBJ1-2,.,CASSEARVNYGYTF,TGTGCCAGCAGTGAAGCGAGGGTGAACTATGGCTACACCTTC
.,TRBV6-6,TRBJ1-1,TRBD1,CASSYSGQGPEPEAFF,TGTGCCAGCAGTTACTCAGGACAGGGGCCGGAGCCTGAAGCTTTCTTT
.,TRBV6-6,TRBJ2-2,.,CASSYVAGSNGELFF,TGTGCCAGCAGTTACGTGGCGGGATCGAACGGGGAGCTGTTTTTT
.,TRBV19,TRBJ2-3,.,CASSTAPTDTQYF,TGTGCCAGTAGTACTGCCCCCACAGATACGCAGTATTTT
.,TRBV27,TRBJ2-1,TRBD2,CASREEQGLAGNEQFF,TGTGCCAGCAGGGAGGAGCAGGGACTAGCGGGAAATGAGCAGTTCTTC
once,TRBV10-3,TRBJ1-2,.,CAISWGPGNYGYTF,TGTGCCATCAGTTGGGGGCCGGGTAACTATGGCTACACCTTC
once,TRBV19,TRBJ2-7,.,CASSPRRGGEQYF,TGTGCCAGTAGTCCCCGCAGGGGAGGCGAGCAGTACTTC
.,TRBV5-1,TRBJ1-2,TRBD1,CASSLGQGSVYGYTF,TGCGCCAGCAGCCTAGGACAGGGTTCAGTCTATGGCTACACCTTC